The sequence of this T cell receptor (beta chain) was determined in a study of shared clonotypes between healthy human individuals. Every donor was a Caucasian adult from Nashville, Tennessee. Trimming stripped 3 bases from V and 2 bases from J, with 14 bases between. The CDR3 extends over 15 amino acids. The germline gives CDR1 ENHRY, CDR2 SYGVKD. In replicate PCRs of sorted subsets, around 0.2 ug DNA, approximately 30,000 T cell genomes, was used. TCRdb's table, derived via immunoSEQ multiplex PCR, lists solely in-frame clones and lacks some. The data hold approximately 1.5 million clones, with approximately 98.5% observed a single time.

This sequence joins TRBV10-3 and TRBJ2-7; maybe TRBD1 (5 bases). Source material: naive CD4+ T cells sorted from blood. Indicated subset: CD45RA+ positively selected. The sequence derives from a man aged 25 to 40 in good health. The CDR3 bases are TGTGCCATCAGTGAATCGATACAGGAACCCTACGAGCAGTACTTC. Protein sequence: CAISESIQEPYEQYF.